These 28 T cell receptor beta chains were sequenced from one sample in a study of T cell repertoires in ileal Crohn's disease. Measured with immunoSEQ multiplex PCR; TCRdb has only the in-frame clones, and not every one. Among 10,000 to 15,000 clones listed, 80% to 90% were seen once. The time point: neoterminal ileum biopsy at postoperative endoscopy, about 6 months after surgery. The sequenced sample consisted of ileal tissue. These receptors all come from an adult with Crohn's disease.

The chain links TRBV20-1 to TRBJ2-1, with D unresolved. CDR1 and CDR2 from the germline V gene are DFQATT and SNEGSKA (reference sequence). The CDR3 is 11 amino acids. V was trimmed by 6 bases and J by 6 bases, leaving 9 bases between them. The CDR3, as DNA: TGCAGTGCGCCGGGTTTCAATGAGCAGTTCTTC. It yields the protein CSAPGFNEQFF.

The V and J genes are TRBV7-3 and TRBJ2-7; a possible D gene is TRBD2 (7 bases). V lost 2 bases to trimming and J lost 3 bases, with 11 bases between them. Germline-derived CDR1 and CDR2 are SGHTA and FQGTGA. This CDR3 contains 14 residues. CDR3 nucleotides: TGTGCCAGCAGCTTAGACGGGGGGCTCTACGAGCAGTACTTC. The encoded protein is CASSLDGGLYEQYF. The variable domain in full, completed from reference TRBV7-3 and TRBJ2-7, reads GAGVSQTPSNKVTEKGKYVELRCDPISGHTALYWYRQSLGQGPEFLIYFQGTGAADDSGLPNDRFFAVRPEGSVSTLKIQRTERGDSAVYLCASSLDGGLYEQYFGPGTRLTVT.

V gene TRBV11-3 combines with J gene TRBJ2-2; D not certain. Germline loops: CDR1 SGHNT, CDR2 YENEEA. V lost 4 bases and J 2 bases, leaving 8 bases between the germline ends. The CDR3 contains 14 residues. CDR3 amino acids: CASSSPFNTGELFF. In nucleotides, the CDR3 is TGTGCCAGCAGCTCCCCGTTCAACACCGGGGAGCTGTTTTTT.

The rearrangement links TRBV2 to TRBJ2-7, with TRBD2 matching 7 bases. V shed 7 bases and J 9 bases; nucleotides not matched to a gene: 21. Germline CDR1 is SNHLY and CDR2 is FYNNEI. The CDR3 covers 16 residues. CDR3 residues: CASTYTGGGGPNGQYF. The CDR3 DNA is TGTGCCAGCACTTATACGGGGGGAGGAGGTCCTAACGGGCAGTACTTC.

The chain couples TRBV5-4 to TRBJ1-2; 9 bases align to TRBD1. Trimming took 0 bases from V and 5 from J; bases not matched to a gene: 2. CDR3 length: 14 amino acids. The germline V gene encodes CDR1 SGHNT and CDR2 YYREEE (reference sequence). The CDR3 reads CASSLGTGEYGYTF. In DNA, the CDR3 is TGTGCCAGCAGCTTGGGGACAGGGGAGTATGGCTACACCTTC. The full variable domain, its missing parts supplied by reference TRBV5-4 and TRBJ1-2, is ETGVTQSPTHLIKTRGQQVTLRCSSQSGHNTVSWYQQALGQGPQFIFQYYREEENGRGNFPPRFSGLQFPNYSSELNVNALELDDSALYLCASSLGTGEYGYTFGSGTRLTVV.

The chain couples TRBV7-3 to TRBJ2-1; 8 nucleotides match TRBD2. Germline CDR1 is SGHTA and CDR2 is FQGTGA. The CDR3 consists of 15 residues. V was pared by 2 bases and J by 5 bases, with 5 bases of the junction left unmatched. The CDR3: CASSLVGGVNNEQFF. In DNA form, the CDR3 reads TGTGCCAGCAGCTTAGTCGGGGGGGTGAACAATGAGCAGTTCTTC.

The V and J genes are TRBV19 and TRBJ2-3; a weak D match, TRBD1 (5 bases). The V gene's germline CDR1 is LNHDA and CDR2 SQIVND (reference sequence). Trimming pared 4 bases from V and 0 bases from J, leaving 11 bases between. The CDR3 has 15 residues. CDR3 in amino acids: CASSSKTASTDTQYF. CDR3 nucleotide sequence: TGTGCCAGTAGTAGTAAGACAGCTAGCACAGATACGCAGTATTTT.

V gene TRBV28 combines with J gene TRBJ2-1; D is uncertain. This CDR3 region has 15 residues. CDR1 MDHEN and CDR2 SYDVKM come from the germline V gene. V lost 4 bases and J lost 9, with 19 bases in between. CDR3 sequence reads: CASSSPTRGLGEQFF. The CDR3 DNA reads TGTGCCAGCAGTTCCCCGACCCGAGGTCTCGGTGAGCAGTTCTTC. Variable domain in full (rest from reference TRBV28 and TRBJ2-1): DVKVTQSSRYLVKRTGEKVFLECVQDMDHENMFWYRQDPGLGLRLIYFSYDVKMKEKGDIPEGYSVSREKKERFSLILESASTNQTSMYLCASSSPTRGLGEQFFGPGTRLTVL.

This chain connects TRBV6-4 to TRBJ1-1, with a tentative D call TRBD1 (5 bases). The CDR3 is made up of 13 amino acids. Germline V CDR1 and CDR2: MRHNA, SNTAGT. The ends were cut back, 6 bases at V and 1 base at J, with 9 bases in the middle. The CDR3 loop is CASSAQGNTEAFF. In DNA, the CDR3 is TGTGCCAGCAGCGCCCAGGGGAACACTGAAGCTTTCTTT.

The V call is TRBV5-1, the J call TRBJ2-5; 7 positions match TRBD2. The germline V gene encodes CDR1 SGHRS and CDR2 YFSETQ. Trimming removed 6 bases from V and 2 bases from J; junction bases left unmatched: 10. The CDR3 runs 15 residues. CDR3 in amino acids: CASISGTTPQETQYF. CDR3 DNA: TGCGCCAGCATTAGTGGGACTACCCCTCAAGAGACCCAGTACTTC. The entire variable domain, with the rest obtained from reference TRBV5-1 and TRBJ2-5, is as follows: KAGVTQTPRYLIKTRGQQVTLSCSPISGHRSVSWYQQTPGQGLQFLFEYFSETQRNKGNFPGRFSGRQFSNSRSEMNVSTLELGDSALYLCASISGTTPQETQYFGPGTRLLVL.

The chain recombines TRBV6-5 with TRBJ2-2; 7 bases fit TRBD2. The CDR3 contains 15 residues. Germline V CDR1 and CDR2: MNHEY, SVGAGI. The V segment lost 6 bases and the J segment 2 bases; nucleotides outside the gene matches: 6. The chain's CDR3 is CASRVGLGNTGELFF. The CDR3 DNA reads TGTGCCAGCAGGGTAGGACTAGGTAACACCGGGGAGCTGTTTTTT.

The rearrangement links TRBV27 to TRBJ2-7; D is undetermined. The V end was cut by 5 bases, the J end by 1 base, with 9 bases between. CDR1 is MNHEY, CDR2 SMNVEV, per germline (reference sequence). This CDR3 is 13 amino acids long. CDR3: CASSPQASYEQYF. The CDR3 coding sequence is TGTGCCAGCAGTCCTCAGGCTTCCTACGAGCAGTACTTC.

This sequence joins TRBV28 and TRBJ1-6; 9 bases align to TRBD1. Germline V gene data show CDR1 as MDHEN and CDR2 as SYDVKM. V lost 4 bases to trimming and J lost 12 bases; unmatched junction nucleotides: 10. The CDR3 has 15 amino acids. As DNA, the CDR3 is TGTGCCAGCAGTTCATGGACAGGGGTTGTCAAACCCCTCCACTTT. This gives the protein CASSSWTGVVKPLHF. Combining the CDR3 with reference TRBV28 and TRBJ1-6 gives the whole variable domain DVKVTQSSRYLVKRTGEKVFLECVQDMDHENMFWYRQDPGLGLRLIYFSYDVKMKEKGDIPEGYSVSREKKERFSLILESASTNQTSMYLCASSSWTGVVKPLHFGNGTRLTVT.

The rearrangement links TRBV5-6 to TRBJ2-1, with 11 bases identical to TRBD1. V was pared by 4 bases and J by 4 bases, with 7 bases of the junction left unmatched. Germline V gene data show CDR1 as SGHDT and CDR2 as YYEEEE. The CDR3 is 16 amino acids. CDR3: CASSHRGQGAYNEQFF. The CDR3 DNA is TGTGCCAGCAGCCATCGAGGACAGGGGGCATACAATGAGCAGTTCTTC.

The chain couples TRBV19 to TRBJ2-1, with D possibly matching TRBD2 (6 bases). V lost 3 bases to trimming and J lost 7 bases, with 22 bases between them. Germline V gives CDR1 LNHDA, CDR2 SQIVND (reference sequence). The CDR3 is 17 amino acids. In DNA, the CDR3 is TGTGCCAGTAGTATCGGCCGGGGGTCCCCCTCGCGGAATGAGCAGTTCTTC. It translates to CASSIGRGSPSRNEQFF.

The V and J genes are TRBV27 and TRBJ2-1, with TRBD1 matching 8 bases. This CDR3 is built from 15 residues. Germline V gene lookup returns CDR1 MNHEY and CDR2 SMNVEV (reference sequence). The V segment lost 6 bases and the J segment 1 base; nucleotides outside the gene matches: 5. CDR3 protein: CASRKDRESYNEQFF. For the CDR3, the DNA is TGTGCCAGCAGGAAGGACAGGGAATCCTACAATGAGCAGTTCTTC.

J is TRBJ2-2 and V is TRBV11-3; D uncertain. CDR1 SGHNT and CDR2 YENEEA come from the germline V gene. CDR3 length: 13 residues. With 3 bases removed from V and 7 bases from J, the gap between germline ends came to 9 bases. CDR3: CASSLVVDGELFF. The DNA for the CDR3 is TGTGCCAGCAGCTTGGTAGTAGACGGGGAGCTGTTTTTT.

This chain joins TRBV7-9 and TRBJ1-1, with D possibly being TRBD1 (5 bases). This CDR3 is 13 amino acids long. Per germline, CDR1 SEHNR and CDR2 FQNEAQ (reference sequence). Trimming removed 1 base at V and 11 bases at J, with 14 bases between. The CDR3 DNA is TGTGCCAGCAGCTTAGGACCATCCCGGGGGGCTTTCTTT. It translates to CASSLGPSRGAFF. The complete variable domain, with remaining parts taken from reference TRBV7-9 and TRBJ1-1, reads DTGVSQNPRHKITKRGQNVTFRCDPISEHNRLYWYRQTLGQGPEFLTYFQNEAQLEKSRLLSDRFSAERPKGSFSTLEIQRTEQGDSAMYLCASSLGPSRGAFFGQGTRLTVV.

The chain couples TRBV15 to TRBJ1-1; D is uncertain. Trimming removed 3 bases from V and 5 bases from J, with 10 bases in between. Per germline, CDR1 LNHNV and CDR2 YYDKDF (reference sequence). The CDR3 totals 13 residues. The CDR3 coding sequence is TGTGCCACCAGCAGGGTCTCCGGGACTGAAGCTTTCTTT. Protein product: CATSRVSGTEAFF.

V and J are TRBV30 and TRBJ1-3, with TRBD1 matching over 7 bases. Germline CDR1 and CDR2: GTSNPN and SVGIG (reference sequence). This CDR3 spans 16 amino acids. Unmatched junction bases numbered 8, after V lost 3 bases and J lost 0 bases. CDR3 amino acids: CAWSQGQSSSGNTIYF. The DNA for the CDR3 is TGTGCCTGGAGCCAGGGACAGAGCTCCTCTGGAAACACCATATATTTT. Supplemented by reference TRBV30 and TRBJ1-3, the full variable domain reads SQTIHQWPATLVQPVGSPLSLECTVEGTSNPNLYWYRQAAGRGLQLLFYSVGIGQISSEVPQNLSASRPQDRQFILSSKKLLLSDSGFYLCAWSQGQSSSGNTIYFGEGSWLTVV.

J is TRBJ2-6 and V is TRBV6-5, with TRBD1 as a possible D gene (6 bases). This CDR3 spans 15 amino acids. The ends were cut back, 5 bases at V and 4 bases at J, with 12 bases in the middle. Germline CDR1 and CDR2: MNHEY and SVGAGI. The DNA for the CDR3 is TGTGCCAGCAGTGTAGAGGGGACAGGGGCCAACGTCCTGACTTTC. This encodes CASSVEGTGANVLTF.

This clone was detected only a few times. The V call is TRBV6-1, the J call TRBJ1-2; D is unclear. The V gene lost 1 base and the J gene lost 0 bases, with 6 bases spanning the gap. CDR3 length equals 14 residues. Germline V gene sequence: CDR1 MNHNS, CDR2 SASEGT. The CDR3 reads CASSEGGANYGYTF. For the CDR3, the DNA is TGTGCCAGCAGTGAAGGCGGGGCTAACTATGGCTACACCTTC.

The rearrangement uses TRBV9 and TRBJ2-5; tentative D call: TRBD2 (7 bases). The CDR3 is 15 residues long. Germline-derived CDR1 and CDR2 are SGDLS and YYNGEE. The V gene lost 0 bases and the J gene lost 4 bases, with 13 bases spanning the gap. CDR3 loop: CASSVGGGVGETQYF. CDR3 DNA sequence: TGTGCCAGCAGCGTAGGAGGGGGGGTGGGAGAGACCCAGTACTTC. Drawing the rest from reference TRBV9 and TRBJ2-5, the complete variable domain is DSGVTQTPKHLITATGQRVTLRCSPRSGDLSVYWYQQSLDQGLQFLIQYYNGEERAKGNILERFSAQQFPDLHSELNLSSLELGDSALYFCASSVGGGVGETQYFGPGTRLLVL.

The J gene is TRBJ1-6, the V gene TRBV2, with 8 bases matching TRBD1. The germline gives CDR1 SNHLY, CDR2 FYNNEI. The CDR3 totals 14 residues. V lost 5 bases, J lost 7 bases, and 4 bases stayed unmatched. The CDR3 nucleotides read TGTGCCAGCAGTAAGACAGGGGTGAATTCACCCCTCCACTTT. Its protein is CASSKTGVNSPLHF.

The chain has TRBV7-9 and TRBJ1-4; D is unclear. Per germline, CDR1 SEHNR and CDR2 FQNEAQ (reference sequence). V lost 4 bases and J 3 bases, leaving 12 bases between the germline ends. CDR3 length equals 15 residues. CDR3 in amino acids: CASSWSRVPNEKLFF. CDR3 DNA sequence: TGTGCCAGCAGCTGGTCACGAGTTCCTAATGAAAAACTGTTTTTT.

This clone was counted between two and nine times. CDR3 DNA sequence: TGTGCCAGCGGAAGACCGGGACTAGCGGACGAGCAGTACTTC. This encodes CASGRPGLADEQYF. The chain recombines TRBV27 with TRBJ2-7; TRBD2 matches at 11 bases. This CDR3 is 14 amino acids long. Trimming cost V 8 bases and J 5 bases; bases outside gene matches: 8. The germline V gene has CDR1 MNHEY and CDR2 SMNVEV (reference sequence).

The rearrangement links TRBV19 to TRBJ1-2; D possibly corresponds to TRBD1 (5 bases). The CDR3 runs 15 residues. Germline-derived CDR1 and CDR2 are LNHDA and SQIVND (reference sequence). Trimming took 7 bases from V and 4 from J, leaving 19 bases between them. The CDR3 protein is CASNPREGTPYGYTF. CDR3 nucleotides: TGTGCCAGTAACCCACGTGAAGGGACTCCCTATGGCTACACCTTC. Combining the CDR3 with reference TRBV19 and TRBJ1-2 gives the whole variable domain DGGITQSPKYLFRKEGQNVTLSCEQNLNHDAMYWYRQDPGQGLRLIYYSQIVNDFQKGDIAEGYSVSREKKESFPLTVTSAQKNPTAFYLCASNPREGTPYGYTFGSGTRLTVV.

This clone is labeled as medium-sized. J is TRBJ1-2 and V is TRBV5-6; D is ambiguous. V lost 0 bases, J lost 6 bases, and 15 bases lay in between. The CDR3 covers 15 residues. Germline CDR1 and CDR2: SGHDT and YYEEEE. CDR3 coding DNA: TGTGCCAGCAGCTTGGCCGGAGATAGGCTGGATGGCTACACCTTC. Amino acid sequence: CASSLAGDRLDGYTF. Drawing the rest from reference TRBV5-6 and TRBJ1-2, the complete variable domain is DAGVTQSPTHLIKTRGQQVTLRCSPKSGHDTVSWYQQALGQGPQFIFQYYEEEERQRGNFPDRFSGHQFPNYSSELNVNALLLGDSALYLCASSLAGDRLDGYTFGSGTRLTVV.